Listed below are T cell receptor beta chains from one sample, sequenced in a study of brain T cells in children with intractable seizures. Sequenced by immunoSEQ multiplex PCR; TCRdb stores in-frame clones only, minus some. The data show hundreds of thousands of clones, with about 93% seen just once and around 5% held by the top ten. The sample was peripheral blood, taken roughly 5 months after surgery. These receptor sequences come from a boy less than two years old with tuberous sclerosis and intractable seizures. Both conserved end residues are part of each CDR3. D genes are given only for firm matches. The size entry is marked missing in some rows and otherwise reads once, few, many or a size class.

clone size,V gene,J gene,D gene,CDR3 DNA,CDR3 protein
-,TRBV11-3,TRBJ2-1,-,TGTGCCAGCAGCTTTAGGCGGGACCCCAACAATGAGCAGTTCTTC,CASSFRRDPNNEQFF
-,TRBV3-1/TRBV3-2,TRBJ1-2,-,TGTGCCAGCAGCCTAGTAGAATATGGCTACACCTTC,CASSLVEYGYTF
-,TRBV30,TRBJ1-5,-,TGTGCCTGGAGTGCTCTTGAGGGGGTCGTAAGCAATCAGCCCCAGCATTTT,CAWSALEGVVSNQPQHF
-,TRBV28,TRBJ1-6,-,TGTGCCAGCAACTTCAACAGGGAAATTAGCTCCTATAATTCACCCCTCCACTTT,CASNFNREISSYNSPLHF
-,TRBV29-1,TRBJ2-1,-,TGCAGCGTTGTGAAGGGTGGTGAGCAGTTCTTC,CSVVKGGEQFF
few,TRBV15,TRBJ1-5,-,TGTGCCACCAGCAGAGATGGGTGGAACGATAGCAATCAGCCCCAGCATTTT,CATSRDGWNDSNQPQHF
-,TRBV2,TRBJ2-4,-,TGTGCCAGCAGTGGCCAGGTACTAGCCAAAAACATTCAGTACTTC,CASSGQVLAKNIQYF
once,TRBV7-2,TRBJ1-4,-,TGTGCCAGCAGCTTAGCGTATAGGGGGTCGGGTGAAAAACTGTTTTTT,CASSLAYRGSGEKLFF
-,TRBV18,TRBJ2-7,-,TGTGCCAGCTCACCAGGGGTCTCGGGCGAGCAGTACTTC,CASSPGVSGEQYF
-,TRBV2,TRBJ2-3,-,TGTGCCAGCAGGCCGATCGGGGGCACAGATACGCAGTATTTT,CASRPIGGTDTQYF
-,TRBV4-1,TRBJ1-1,-,TGCGCCAGCAGCCAGCGGGGTAATGAGGCTTTCTTT,CASSQRGNEAFF
-,TRBV29-1,TRBJ1-2,-,TGCAGCGTTGAATGGTGGGGGGACGGTGGCTACACCTTC,CSVEWWGDGGYTF
-,TRBV24-1,TRBJ2-4,TRBD2,TGTGCCACGGGGACTAGCCTGAACAAAAACATTCAGTACTTC,CATGTSLNKNIQYF
-,TRBV11-2,TRBJ2-3,TRBD2,TGTGCCAGCAGCTTAGTAGCGGGACGGGACACAGATACGCAGTATTTT,CASSLVAGRDTDTQYF
-,TRBV9,TRBJ1-1,-,TGTGCCAGCAGCGTAGAACCAGTCAACACTGAAGCTTTCTTT,CASSVEPVNTEAFF
-,TRBV30,TRBJ1-2,TRBD1,TGTGCCTGGACCGACGGACAGGGGGTTGGCTACACCTTC,CAWTDGQGVGYTF
once,TRBV7-9,TRBJ2-1,TRBD2,TGTGCCAGCTCTGGCGGGGGGTCATTCTACAATGAGCAGTTCTTC,CASSGGGSFYNEQFF
-,TRBV18,TRBJ2-7,-,TGTGCCAGCTCAGAAATCGACAGGCGTACCTACGAGCAGTACTTC,CASSEIDRRTYEQYF
-,TRBV3-1/TRBV3-2,TRBJ1-4,-,TGTGCCAGCAGCCAAGAGCGGGGACGTGGGGAAAAACTGTTTTTT,CASSQERGRGEKLFF
-,TRBV12-3/TRBV12-4,TRBJ2-2,-,TGTGCCAGCGAGAATCGAGGGTCCGGGGAGCTGTTTTTT,CASENRGSGELFF
-,TRBV9,TRBJ2-2,TRBD1,TGTGCCAGCAGCGTTGGGACAGGGGTCGGGGAGCTGTTTTTT,CASSVGTGVGELFF
-,TRBV13,TRBJ1-1,-,TGTGCCAGCAGCTTCGCCGGTCAGGGTGAAGCTTTCTTT,CASSFAGQGEAFF
-,TRBV19,TRBJ2-2,-,TGTGCCAGTAGTATAAGGGGGGCGGCCACCGGGGAGCTGTTTTTT,CASSIRGAATGELFF
-,TRBV19,TRBJ1-2,TRBD1,TGTGCCAGTAGCCCCGGGACAGGGGGCTACACCTTC,CASSPGTGGYTF
-,TRBV12-3/TRBV12-4,TRBJ2-7,TRBD2,TGTGCCAGCAGTTTGACGACTAGCCACGAGCAGTACTTC,CASSLTTSHEQYF
-,TRBV27,TRBJ1-2,-,TGTGCCAGCAGTTTATCTCTACAGGGAAATGGCTACACCTTC,CASSLSLQGNGYTF
few,TRBV5-4,TRBJ2-1,-,TGTGCCAGCAGCTCCCCCTATGAGCAGTTCTTC,CASSSPYEQFF
-,TRBV6-5,TRBJ1-1,TRBD1,TGTGCCAGCAGCTCCGGGACAGGGTCCACTGAAGCTTTCTTT,CASSSGTGSTEAFF
-,TRBV19,TRBJ2-7,-,TGTGCCAGTAGTATGTCTGGGGGACGGTTCGGCGAGCAGTACTTC,CASSMSGGRFGEQYF